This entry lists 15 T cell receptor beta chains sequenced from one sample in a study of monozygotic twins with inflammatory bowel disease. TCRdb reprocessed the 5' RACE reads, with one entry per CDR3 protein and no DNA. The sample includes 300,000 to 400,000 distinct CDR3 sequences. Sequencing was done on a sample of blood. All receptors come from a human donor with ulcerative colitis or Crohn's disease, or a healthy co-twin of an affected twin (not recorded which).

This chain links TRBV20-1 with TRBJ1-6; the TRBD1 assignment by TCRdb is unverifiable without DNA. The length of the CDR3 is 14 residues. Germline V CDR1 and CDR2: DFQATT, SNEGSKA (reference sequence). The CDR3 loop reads CSASPPEGFSPLHF.

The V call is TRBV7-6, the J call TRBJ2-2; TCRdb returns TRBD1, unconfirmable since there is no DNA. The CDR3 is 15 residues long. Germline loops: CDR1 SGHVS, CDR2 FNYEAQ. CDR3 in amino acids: CASSLARVGTGELFF.

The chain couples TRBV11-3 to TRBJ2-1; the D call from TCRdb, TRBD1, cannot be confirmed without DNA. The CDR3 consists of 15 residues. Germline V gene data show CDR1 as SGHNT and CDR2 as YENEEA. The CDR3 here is CASSASGGQIYEQFF.

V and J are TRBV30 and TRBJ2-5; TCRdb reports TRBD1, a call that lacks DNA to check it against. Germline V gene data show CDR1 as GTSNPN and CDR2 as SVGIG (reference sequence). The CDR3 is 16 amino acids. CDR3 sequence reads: CAWSDGQGRLQETQYF. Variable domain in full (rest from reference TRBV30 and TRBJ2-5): SQTIHQWPATLVQPVGSPLSLECTVEGTSNPNLYWYRQAAGRGLQLLFYSVGIGQISSEVPQNLSASRPQDRQFILSSKKLLLSDSGFYLCAWSDGQGRLQETQYFGPGTRLLVL.

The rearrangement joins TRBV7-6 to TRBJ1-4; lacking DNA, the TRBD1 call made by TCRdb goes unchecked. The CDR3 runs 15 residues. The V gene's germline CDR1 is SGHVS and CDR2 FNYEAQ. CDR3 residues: CASSPGQGAGSELFF.

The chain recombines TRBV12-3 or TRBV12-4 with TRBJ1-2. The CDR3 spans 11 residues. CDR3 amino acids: CASSLKDGYTF.

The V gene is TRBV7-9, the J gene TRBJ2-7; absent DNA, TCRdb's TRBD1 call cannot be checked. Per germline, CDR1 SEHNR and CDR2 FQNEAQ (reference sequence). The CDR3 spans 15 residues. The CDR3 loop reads CASSLDQGQIYEQYF.

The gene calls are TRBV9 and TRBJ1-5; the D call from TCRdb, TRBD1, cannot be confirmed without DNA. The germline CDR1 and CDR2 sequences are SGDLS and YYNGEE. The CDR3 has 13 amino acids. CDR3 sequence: CASSEGGSFPQHF.

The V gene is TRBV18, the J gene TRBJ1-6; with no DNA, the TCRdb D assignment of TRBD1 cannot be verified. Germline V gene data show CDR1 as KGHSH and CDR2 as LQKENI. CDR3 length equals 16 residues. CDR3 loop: CASSPTGQGWDSPLHF.

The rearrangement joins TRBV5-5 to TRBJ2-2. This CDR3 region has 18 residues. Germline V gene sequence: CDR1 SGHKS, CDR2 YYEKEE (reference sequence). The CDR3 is CASSLRSNMFANTGELFF.

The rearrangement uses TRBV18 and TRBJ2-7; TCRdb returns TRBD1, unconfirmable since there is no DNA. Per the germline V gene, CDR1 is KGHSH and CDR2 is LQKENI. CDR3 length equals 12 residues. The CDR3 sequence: CASSPAGDEQYF.

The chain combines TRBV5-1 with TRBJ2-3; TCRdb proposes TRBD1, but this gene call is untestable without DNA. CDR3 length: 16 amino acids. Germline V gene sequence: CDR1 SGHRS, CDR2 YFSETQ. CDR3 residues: CASRLDWARGTGTQYF.

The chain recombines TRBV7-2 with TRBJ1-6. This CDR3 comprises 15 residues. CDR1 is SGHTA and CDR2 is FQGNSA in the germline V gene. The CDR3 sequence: CASSLHVSSDSPLHF.

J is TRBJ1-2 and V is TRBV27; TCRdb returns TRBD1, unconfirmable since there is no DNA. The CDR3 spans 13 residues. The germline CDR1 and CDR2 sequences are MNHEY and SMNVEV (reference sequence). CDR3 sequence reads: CASSLTGNHGYTF.

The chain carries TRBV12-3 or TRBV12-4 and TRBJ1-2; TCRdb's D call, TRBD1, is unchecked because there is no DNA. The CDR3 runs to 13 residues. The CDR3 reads CASVKGYEESYTF.